This note documents a single T cell receptor beta chain sequence. Amplified TCR beta CDR3 regions were obtained using RNA transcripts as template. Amplification began with first-round RT-PCR using HTBI primers, then second-round multiplex PCR was performed. Via MiXCR, TCRdb re-called the multiplex PCR reads, giving one row per CDR3 protein. The sample yields around 660,000 distinct CDR3 sequences, 35% to 50% seen once. The record originates from a study of Graves' ophthalmopathy and Graves' hyperthyroidism. Trimming removed 6 bases at V and 1 base at J, with 12 bases between. Germline V gives CDR1 MNHNS, CDR2 SASEGT. CDR3 length equals 14 residues.

The chain carries TRBV6-1 and TRBJ2-5; maybe TRBD2 (5 bases). The sample taken for sequencing was peripheral blood. This sequence originates from an adult man with Graves' ophthalmopathy. CDR3 nucleotides: TGTGCCAGCAGAGGATCGGGGTTCCAAGAGACCCAGTACTTC. The encoded protein is CASRGSGFQETQYF.